This TCR beta chain was profiled in a study of blood T cell repertoires in COVID-19. Germline V lookup: CDR1 ENHRY, CDR2 SYGVKD. Trimming stripped 5 bases from V and 4 bases from J, with 15 bases between. The CDR3 sequence is 14 residues long. This clone has only one observation. Libraries were prepared by immunoSEQ multiplex PCR; TCRdb keeps only in-frame clonotypes and omits some of them. Here the sample spans more than 45,000 clones, around nine tenths being singletons. This chain joins TRBV10-3 and TRBJ2-7, with a tentative D call TRBD2 (6 bases). Sequenced input: peripheral blood. This TCR came from a woman aged 60-75 years with COVID-19, enrolled during active disease. CDR3 DNA: TGTGCCATCAGTACGACTAGAGACTCTTACGAGCAGTACTTC. Protein sequence: CAISTTRDSYEQYF.